What follows are 12 T cell receptor beta chains derived from one specimen sequenced in a study of vaccination effects on CD4 cells after COVID-19. Culturing for about ten days preceded CD4+ T cell isolation. The protocol was immunoSEQ multiplex PCR, while the TCRdb copy is restricted to in-frame clones and leaves out a portion. The table lists around 40,000 clones, 68% of them singletons. No antigen has been assigned to these receptors. The sample here was CD4+ T cells from PBMCs cultured without peptide, taken before COVID-19 vaccination. The source of these receptors is a human donor who received a COVID-19 vaccine.

The chain uses TRBV7-7 and TRBJ2-5; the D gene is possibly TRBD2 (6 bases). V was shortened by 5 bases and J by 3 bases, with 16 bases between the two germline ends. This CDR3 is built from 15 residues. Germline V lookup: CDR1 SSHAT, CDR2 FNYEAQ (reference sequence). The CDR3 nucleotides are TGTGCCAGCAGCCCTAGACACGGCGGGAAAGAGACCCAGTACTTC. This encodes CASSPRHGGKETQYF.

V is TRBV6-1 and J is TRBJ1-1; D possibly corresponds to TRBD1 (5 bases). This CDR3 contains 15 residues. Trimming pared 1 base from V and 1 base from J, leaving 10 bases between. Germline assignment: CDR1 MNHNS and CDR2 SASEGT. CDR3 in amino acids: CASSEGFQGNTEAFF. The CDR3, as DNA: TGTGCCAGCAGTGAAGGTTTCCAGGGGAACACTGAAGCTTTCTTT.

The chain couples TRBV6-5 to TRBJ2-3; D unclear. The ends were cut back, 6 bases at V and 2 bases at J, with 6 bases in the middle. This CDR3 contains 12 residues. Germline V gene sequence: CDR1 MNHEY, CDR2 SVGAGI. The CDR3 region is CASRLITDTQYF. The CDR3 bases are TGTGCCAGCAGACTCATCACAGATACGCAGTATTTT.

V usage is TRBV6-1 and J usage is TRBJ1-1; TRBD1 agrees at 7 bases. The germline V gene has CDR1 MNHNS and CDR2 SASEGT. Trimming removed 3 bases from V and 4 bases from J; junction bases left unmatched: 8. The CDR3 contains 15 residues. Written as DNA, the CDR3 is TGTGCCAGCAGTGACGGGACAGCGGGGGCCACTGAAGCTTTCTTT. Amino acids: CASSDGTAGATEAFF.

The genes are TRBV6-5 and TRBJ1-2; D remains unclear. Germline assignment: CDR1 MNHEY and CDR2 SVGAGI. Trimming removed 0 bases from V and 6 bases from J, with 17 bases in between. The CDR3 covers 16 residues. CDR3 loop: CASSYSMEGAVDGYTF. CDR3 DNA: TGTGCCAGCAGTTACTCGATGGAGGGCGCCGTGGATGGCTACACCTTC.

The V gene is TRBV7-2, the J gene TRBJ1-5; 7 nucleotides align to TRBD1. This CDR3 comprises 14 residues. The ends lost 5 bases at V and 5 bases at J; junction bases unmatched: 6. The germline V gene encodes CDR1 SGHTA and CDR2 FQGNSA. CDR3: CASSVWTGDQPQHF. As DNA, the CDR3 is TGTGCCAGCAGCGTGTGGACAGGCGATCAGCCCCAGCATTTT.

Written as DNA, the CDR3 is TGTGCCAGCTCACCATCAGGGCAGAACACCGGGGAGCTGTTTTTT. Translation gives CASSPSGQNTGELFF. This sequence joins TRBV18 and TRBJ2-2; the D gene is possibly TRBD1 (5 bases). The CDR3 consists of 15 residues. CDR1 and CDR2 from the germline V gene are KGHSH and LQKENI. With 2 bases removed from V and 1 base from J, the gap between germline ends came to 8 bases. Full variable domain (outside the CDR3, taken from reference TRBV18 and TRBJ2-2): NAGVMQNPRHLVRRRGQEARLRCSPMKGHSHVYWYRQLPEEGLKFMVYLQKENIIDESGMPKERFSAEFPKEGPSILRIQQVVRGDSAAYFCASSPSGQNTGELFFGEGSRLTVL.

This clone was detected once. The CDR3: CSASNTDRETQYF. CDR3 in DNA: TGCAGTGCTAGTAACACGGATCGGGAGACCCAGTACTTC. This rearrangement joins TRBV20-1 to TRBJ2-5; D is unresolved. Trimming pared 3 bases from V and 5 bases from J, leaving 13 bases between. The V gene's germline CDR1 is DFQATT and CDR2 SNEGSKA (reference sequence). The CDR3 sequence is 13 residues long.

This clone was observed a few times. The chain has TRBV7-9 and TRBJ1-5, with 9 bases that match TRBD1. Germline-derived CDR1 and CDR2 are SEHNR and FQNEAQ (reference sequence). J gave up 7 bases and V 8 bases, and 9 bases lay outside the gene matches. The CDR3 runs to 14 residues. The CDR3 is CASGTGGAGQPQHF. The CDR3 DNA follows: TGTGCCAGCGGTACAGGGGGCGCAGGGCAGCCCCAGCATTTT.

The chain couples TRBV2 to TRBJ2-3; D unresolved. Germline values: CDR1 SNHLY, CDR2 FYNNEI. Trimming pared 4 bases from V and 7 bases from J, leaving 9 bases between. The CDR3 is 12 residues long. DNA for the CDR3: TGTGCCAGCAGTGTTGTACCAAATACGCAGTATTTT. Its translation is CASSVVPNTQYF.

This clone was seen a single time. The V and J genes are TRBV4-2 and TRBJ2-3; TRBD2 agrees at 7 bases. The length of the CDR3 is 19 residues. Germline V lookup: CDR1 LGHNA, CDR2 YNFKEQ. J was trimmed by 0 bases and V by 0 bases; bases with no gene match: 12. The chain's CDR3 is CASSQDWASGVASTDTQYF. CDR3 in DNA: TGTGCCAGCAGCCAAGATTGGGCTAGCGGCGTAGCTAGCACAGATACGCAGTATTTT.

This clone was found once. This chain uses TRBV19 with TRBJ1-2, with TRBD1 matching 9 bases. V was pared by 7 bases and J by 5 bases, with 5 bases of the junction left unmatched. Germline V gene sequence: CDR1 LNHDA, CDR2 SQIVND (reference sequence). CDR3 size: 13 residues. Here the CDR3 DNA reads TGTGCCAGTATAAGGACAGGGGATTATGGCTACACCTTC. It translates to CASIRTGDYGYTF.